A single sample is the source of the 19 T cell receptor beta chains below, sequenced in a study of cytomegalovirus exposure and HLA in healthy donors. Primers included in the PCR were 60 Vbeta and 13 Jbeta primers. The table came from immunoSEQ multiplex PCR; TCRdb's copy has only in-frame clones and leaves some out. The repertoire holds 97,000 or so clones, roughly 77% seen once, with roughly 1.5% in the top ten. Material: PBMCs. Source of these receptors: a man in his forties in good health and CMV-seronegative.

V gene TRBV5-1 combines with J gene TRBJ1-1, with D maybe TRBD1 (5 bases). CDR3 length equals 14 residues. The V gene lost 4 bases and the J gene lost 7 bases, with 17 bases spanning the gap. Germline values: CDR1 SGHRS, CDR2 YFSETQ. In DNA form, the CDR3 reads TGCGCCAGCAGCGTCGGAACGACGGGGGGTGAAGCTTTCTTT. This sequence encodes CASSVGTTGGEAFF.

The CDR3 loop is CASSHKTPGQGIGYEQYF. CDR3 coding DNA: TGTGCCAGCAGCCACAAAACACCGGGACAGGGTATCGGCTACGAGCAGTACTTC. This chain connects TRBV7-9 to TRBJ2-7; TRBD1 agrees at 9 bases. V lost 5 bases and J lost 3; bases outside the gene matches: 17. The CDR3 runs to 18 residues. In germline, CDR1 is SEHNR, CDR2 FQNEAQ (reference sequence).

The rearrangement joins TRBV27 to TRBJ2-2, with 7 nucleotides matching TRBD2. The CDR3 is 16 residues long. J lost 1 base, V lost 0 bases, and 2 bases had no gene match. Germline CDR1 MNHEY, CDR2 SMNVEV (reference sequence). CDR3 protein: CASSLSWGGNTGELFF. The CDR3 DNA follows: TGTGCCAGCAGTTTATCTTGGGGGGGGAACACCGGGGAGCTGTTTTTT.

This clone was seen a handful of times. The chain employs TRBV7-2 and TRBJ2-1; D gene unclear. The V and J ends lost 5 bases and 6 bases respectively, with 11 bases between them. The CDR3 loop spans 13 amino acids. Germline lookup yields CDR1 SGHTA and CDR2 FQGNSA. This chain's CDR3 is CASSRDITNEQFF. The CDR3 DNA reads as TGTGCCAGCAGCCGCGACATCACCAATGAGCAGTTCTTC.

The chain is built from TRBV12-2 and TRBJ2-3; the D call in the table, TRBD2, was not verified against the DNA. TRBV12-2 is designated a pseudogene. The length of the CDR3 is 13 residues. CDR3 amino acids: CASRPPLLDTQYF. In DNA, the CDR3 is TGTGCAAGTCGCCCCCCCCTTTTGGATACGCAGTATTTT.

This chain uses TRBV6-1 with TRBJ2-5, with D possibly matching TRBD1 (6 bases). Trimming removed 0 bases at V and 0 bases at J, with 20 bases between. Per germline, CDR1 MNHNS and CDR2 SASEGT. This CDR3 is 19 amino acids long. Here the CDR3 reads CASSEAQGRHWANQETQYF. In DNA, the CDR3 is TGTGCCAGCAGTGAAGCGCAGGGGAGACACTGGGCCAACCAAGAGACCCAGTACTTC.

The rearrangement links TRBV11-2 to TRBJ2-5, with 7 positions matching TRBD1. Germline trimming cut 3 bases from V and 2 bases from J; bases unmatched to any gene: 12. This CDR3 region has 17 residues. In germline, CDR1 is SGHAT, CDR2 FQNNGV. Here the CDR3 reads CASSLSQSRDRQETQYF. The CDR3 coding sequence is TGTGCCAGCAGCTTGAGCCAATCCCGGGACAGACAAGAGACCCAGTACTTC.

The DNA of the CDR3 is TGTGCCACCAGATACAGGGGCTCTGGAAACACCATATATTTT. Amino acids: CATRYRGSGNTIYF. The chain recombines TRBV6-5 with TRBJ1-3; 7 nucleotides agree with TRBD1. Germline CDR1 reads MNHEY; CDR2 reads SVGAGI. CDR3 length equals 14 residues. V lost 10 bases and J lost 0; bases outside the gene matches: 6.

This clone was observed a few times. The chain joins TRBV10-3 to TRBJ2-7, with D unclear. This CDR3 has 11 residues. The V gene's germline CDR1 is ENHRY and CDR2 SYGVKD. Trimming cost V 11 bases and J 1 base, with 9 bases left between them. The CDR3 nucleotides are TGTGCCGCGACATCGTCCTACGAGCAGTACTTC. Protein product: CAATSSYEQYF.

The gene calls are TRBV7-9 and TRBJ2-3, with 9 bases identical to TRBD2. The CDR3 covers 14 residues. Looked up from germline, CDR1 is SEHNR and CDR2 is FQNEAQ (reference sequence). V lost 6 bases, J lost 4 bases, and 5 bases stayed unmatched. The CDR3 sequence is CASRPRGGSDTQYF. The CDR3 DNA reads TGTGCCAGCAGGCCGCGGGGGGGCTCAGATACGCAGTATTTT.

The genes are TRBV6-1 and TRBJ2-3; no firm D call. V was clipped by 7 bases and J by 2 bases, with 10 bases between them. Germline CDR1 MNHNS, CDR2 SASEGT. The CDR3 totals 13 residues. CDR3 sequence: CASNAQNTDTQYF. CDR3 DNA: TGTGCCAGCAATGCACAGAACACAGATACGCAGTATTTT.

This chain links TRBV11-2 with TRBJ2-4; D is unresolved. Germline assignment: CDR1 SGHAT and CDR2 FQNNGV. The CDR3 is made up of 15 amino acids. V was cut by 3 bases and J by 0 bases, with 9 bases left in between. CDR3 protein: CASSLYSLAKNIQYF. CDR3 coding DNA: TGTGCCAGCAGCTTGTATTCCTTAGCCAAAAACATTCAGTACTTC.

This clone occurred a few times. The V call is TRBV19, the J call TRBJ2-3; 7 bases are shared with TRBD1. CDR3 length equals 14 residues. V lost 5 bases, J lost 3 bases, and 5 bases stayed unmatched. Germline V gives CDR1 LNHDA, CDR2 SQIVND (reference sequence). As DNA, the CDR3 is TGTGCCAGTAGTGGAAGGGACAGAACAGATACGCAGTATTTT. Its translation is CASSGRDRTDTQYF.

This chain uses TRBV11-2 with TRBJ1-2; D is possibly TRBD1 (6 bases). V lost 1 base, J lost 4 bases, and 10 bases lay in between. The CDR3 is 14 amino acids. CDR1 is SGHAT, CDR2 FQNNGV, per germline. CDR3 sequence reads: CASSLGTASYGYTF. As DNA, the CDR3 is TGTGCCAGCAGCTTAGGGACAGCAAGCTATGGCTACACCTTC.

This chain links TRBV5-1 with TRBJ2-7; 9 bases agree with TRBD1. V lost 2 bases, J lost 5 bases, and 8 bases stayed unmatched. Germline V gene data show CDR1 as SGHRS and CDR2 as YFSETQ. The CDR3 runs to 15 residues. The CDR3 nucleotides read TGCGCCAGCAGCTTACCGCAGACAGGGGGTGACGAGCAGTACTTC. This gives the protein CASSLPQTGGDEQYF.

The chain has TRBV29-1 and TRBJ2-3; TRBD2 is a possible D gene (7 bases). The CDR3 covers 13 residues. Trimming cost V 4 bases and J 1 base, with 9 bases left between them. Per the germline V gene, CDR1 is SQVTM and CDR2 is ANQGSEA. For the CDR3, the DNA is TGCAGCGTTGGAGGGGGGGGCACAGATACGCAGTATTTT. Translated: CSVGGGGTDTQYF.

J is TRBJ2-5 and V is TRBV10-3; the match to TRBD2 covers 7 bases. Germline V gene data show CDR1 as ENHRY and CDR2 as SYGVKD. The trim removed 2 bases at V and 5 bases at J, leaving 5 bases unmatched. This CDR3 comprises 14 residues. The CDR3 bases are TGTGCCATCAGTGAGGGGGCTAGCGGCGAGACCCAGTACTTC. It is translated as CAISEGASGETQYF.

The CDR3 protein is CAISDFGTGLTEAFF. The CDR3 DNA reads TGTGCCATCAGTGACTTCGGGACAGGGCTCACTGAAGCTTTCTTT. This chain uses TRBV10-3 with TRBJ1-1; TRBD1 aligns across 9 bases. V lost 3 bases and J lost 4; bases outside the gene matches: 6. The CDR3 totals 15 residues. Germline CDR1 ENHRY, CDR2 SYGVKD.

This rearrangement joins TRBV5-6 to TRBJ2-7, with D perhaps matching TRBD1 (6 bases). This CDR3 spans 15 amino acids. The ends were cut back, 4 bases at V and 3 bases at J, with 17 bases in the middle. Per the germline V gene, CDR1 is SGHDT and CDR2 is YYEEEE. Here the CDR3 DNA reads TGTGCCAGCAGCCCCGGACAGAAAAGTTACTACGAGCAGTACTTC. Its translation: CASSPGQKSYYEQYF.